These 8 T cell receptor beta chains came from one sample sequenced in a study of T cell repertoires in cytomegalovirus infection. TCRdb called the reads again in MiXCR, with one record for every CDR3 protein. The sample shows about 210,000 distinct CDR3 sequences, under 8.5% of them seen only once. Sequencing was carried out using PBMCs. The origin of the receptors is a human donor in good health (CMV status not recorded). Some clones in this sample may be carry-over from other donors' samples.

The gene calls are TRBV5-1 and TRBJ2-2, with D unresolved. Per germline, CDR1 SGHRS and CDR2 YFSETQ. Trimming took 0 bases from V and 1 from J, leaving 10 bases between them. CDR3 length: 16 residues. The CDR3 spells CASSLVGKKNTGELFF. In DNA, the CDR3 is TGCGCCAGCAGCTTGGTGGGGAAAAAGAACACCGGGGAGCTGTTTTTT. The full variable domain, rest sourced from reference TRBV5-1 and TRBJ2-2, is KAGVTQTPRYLIKTRGQQVTLSCSPISGHRSVSWYQQTPGQGLQFLFEYFSETQRNKGNFPGRFSGRQFSNSRSEMNVSTLELGDSALYLCASSLVGKKNTGELFFGEGSRLTVL.

Many counts were recorded for this clonotype. The V gene is TRBV7-2, the J gene TRBJ2-5; a weak D match, TRBD2 (7 bases). Trimming left V 1 base short and J 3 bases short, with 12 bases between. Germline CDR1 is SGHTA and CDR2 is FQGNSA. The CDR3 is 15 residues long. This chain's CDR3 is CASSLGGGEKETQYF. The CDR3 DNA follows: TGTGCCAGCAGCTTAGGCGGGGGCGAAAAAGAGACCCAGTACTTC.

This clonotype was counted ten times or more. The rearrangement joins TRBV2 to TRBJ2-7; no reliable D call. Trimming removed 5 bases from V and 2 bases from J, with 7 bases in between. CDR1 is SNHLY, CDR2 FYNNEI, per germline. The CDR3 length is 12 residues. This CDR3 reads CASSRHTYEQYF. The CDR3 nucleotides are TGTGCCAGCAGTCGCCATACCTACGAGCAGTACTTC. Looking up the rest from reference TRBV2 and TRBJ2-7 gives the full variable domain: EPEVTQTPSHQVTQMGQEVILRCVPISNHLYFYWYRQILGQKVEFLVSFYNNEISEKSEIFDDQFSVERPDGSNFTLKIRSTKLEDSAMYFCASSRHTYEQYFGPGTRLTVT.

The chain couples TRBV5-6 to TRBJ1-2; TRBD1 aligns across 7 bases. J gave up 8 bases and V 4 bases, and 17 bases lay outside the gene matches. Germline CDR1 reads SGHDT; CDR2 reads YYEEEE. This CDR3 spans 16 amino acids. This CDR3 is CASSLMIRQGLKGYTF. The CDR3 region has the DNA TGTGCCAGCAGCCTGATGATCCGACAGGGCCTGAAGGGCTACACCTTC.

This clonotype showed up many times. This chain uses TRBV29-1 with TRBJ2-1; TRBD2 agrees at 9 bases. The CDR3 totals 16 residues. Germline trimming cut 0 bases from V and 0 bases from J; bases unmatched to any gene: 3. Germline loops: CDR1 SQVTM, CDR2 ANQGSEA. The CDR3 coding sequence is TGCAGCGTTGAAGATCCAGCGGGGGGCTCCTACAATGAGCAGTTCTTC. It codes for CSVEDPAGGSYNEQFF.

This clonotype was picked up many times. V usage is TRBV18 and J usage is TRBJ2-1; 11 bases agree with TRBD2. The CDR3 has 15 amino acids. CDR1 is KGHSH, CDR2 LQKENI, per germline. The trim removed 6 bases at V and 4 bases at J, leaving 5 bases unmatched. CDR3 nucleotides: TGTGCCAGCTCGGAACTAGCGGGGGTTTACAATGAGCAGTTCTTC. This translates into CASSELAGVYNEQFF. Full variable domain (rest looked up from reference TRBV18 and TRBJ2-1): NAGVMQNPRHLVRRRGQEARLRCSPMKGHSHVYWYRQLPEEGLKFMVYLQKENIIDESGMPKERFSAEFPKEGPSILRIQQVVRGDSAAYFCASSELAGVYNEQFFGPGTRLTVL.

In its sample, this clonotype was seen many times. This rearrangement joins TRBV4-3 to TRBJ2-5; tentatively, D is TRBD1 or TRBD2 (6 bases each). CDR1 and CDR2 from the germline V gene are LGHNA and YSLEER. The CDR3 length is 16 residues. V lost 0 bases, J lost 5 bases, and 16 bases lay in between. The CDR3 nucleotides are TGCGCCAGCAGCCAAGAGGGCGGTCGAGGGGGGGAGACCCAGTACTTC. It specifies CASSQEGGRGGETQYF.

This clonotype came up a few times. The genes are TRBV7-9 and TRBJ1-3, with 7 bases lining up with TRBD1. The CDR3 runs 15 residues. Looked up from germline, CDR1 is SEHNR and CDR2 is FQNEAQ (reference sequence). J lost 3 bases, V lost 4 bases, and 6 bases had no gene match. CDR3: CASSSGDRVGNTIYF. In nucleotides, the CDR3 is TGTGCCAGCAGCTCCGGGGACAGAGTTGGAAACACCATATATTTT.